The next 28 T cell receptor beta chains were all read from a single sample in a study of cytomegalovirus exposure and HLA in healthy donors. The PCR employed 60 Vbeta primers together with 13 Jbeta primers. Clones were sequenced by immunoSEQ multiplex PCR, and TCRdb holds only the in-frame ones, with some missing. Counted here are more than 45,000 clones, around four fifths occurring once; the ten biggest clones make up around 1.6%. Sequences were obtained from PBMCs. The receptors come from a man aged 25 to 45 in good health and CMV-seronegative.

CDR3 in DNA: TGTGCCAGCAGCCCTTGGACAACCATTAACACTGAAGCTTTCTTT. It is translated as CASSPWTTINTEAFF. V is TRBV5-6 and J is TRBJ1-1, with D possibly TRBD1 on 5 matching bases. With 4 bases removed from V and 2 bases from J, the gap between germline ends came to 15 bases. The CDR3 runs 15 residues. Germline loops: CDR1 SGHDT, CDR2 YYEEEE.

This clone came up once. This chain connects TRBV10-3 to TRBJ1-1; a weak D match, TRBD1 (6 bases). Per germline, CDR1 ENHRY and CDR2 SYGVKD. This CDR3 has 13 amino acids. V lost 9 bases, J lost 3 bases, and 14 bases lay in between. Written as DNA, the CDR3 is TGTGCCATATCCCAGGGGTTGGACACTGAAGCTTTCTTT. It encodes CAISQGLDTEAFF.

The V call is TRBV28, the J call TRBJ1-2; 9 positions agree with TRBD1. Germline CDR1 reads MDHEN; CDR2 reads SYDVKM. Losses at the gene ends were 2 bases for V and 5 bases for J; bases not matched to a gene: 9. The CDR3 totals 16 residues. This chain's CDR3 is CASSLIWDRERYGYTF. In DNA form, the CDR3 reads TGTGCCAGCAGTTTAATCTGGGACAGGGAACGGTATGGCTACACCTTC.

The chain is built from TRBV7-9 and TRBJ1-2; the D gene is possibly TRBD1 (6 bases). Looked up from germline, CDR1 is SEHNR and CDR2 is FQNEAQ (reference sequence). The CDR3 totals 17 residues. Trimming removed 0 bases from V and 7 bases from J, with 21 bases in between. The CDR3 DNA follows: TGTGCCAGCAGCTTAGCGATAGGTTTACAGGGAAGCTCTGGCTACACCTTC. It encodes CASSLAIGLQGSSGYTF.

In this sample, this clone turned up once. V usage is TRBV30 and J usage is TRBJ2-5, with D perhaps TRBD1 (6 bases). Between the trimmed V and J ends, which lost 0 bases and 4 bases, there was a span of 15 bases. This CDR3 is 15 amino acids long. Germline lookup yields CDR1 GTSNPN and CDR2 SVGIG (reference sequence). In DNA form, the CDR3 reads TGTGCCTGGAGTGTAGGGGCAGGGGCGGGAGAGACCCAGTACTTC. Protein sequence: CAWSVGAGAGETQYF.

This chain links TRBV5-1 with TRBJ2-1; 10 bases agree with TRBD2. This CDR3 has 14 amino acids. V was pared by 2 bases and J by 7 bases, with 3 bases of the junction left unmatched. Germline values: CDR1 SGHRS, CDR2 YFSETQ. Written as DNA, the CDR3 is TGCGCCAGCAGCTTTAGCGGGAGGTTTAATGAGCAGTTCTTC. Amino acid sequence: CASSFSGRFNEQFF.

The J gene is TRBJ2-7, the V gene TRBV18; a possible D gene is TRBD1 (6 bases). Looked up from germline, CDR1 is KGHSH and CDR2 is LQKENI. The ends were cut back, 1 base at V and 2 bases at J, with 15 bases in the middle. The CDR3 length is 16 residues. This chain's CDR3 is CASSPLLQGSPYEQYF. The CDR3 coding sequence is TGTGCCAGCTCACCACTCTTGCAGGGGTCGCCCTACGAGCAGTACTTC.

The V and J genes are TRBV7-2 and TRBJ2-6, with D unclear. From germline, CDR1 is SGHTA and CDR2 FQGNSA. The CDR3 consists of 16 residues. Deletions cut 2 bases from V and 0 bases from J, with 8 bases between. In nucleotides, the CDR3 is TGTGCCAGCAGCTTAAACGGTCGCTCTGGGGCCAACGTCCTGACTTTC. Residues: CASSLNGRSGANVLTF. The full variable domain, in which reference TRBV7-2 and TRBJ2-6 provide the parts outside the CDR3, is GAGVSQSPSNKVTEKGKDVELRCDPISGHTALYWYRQSLGQGLEFLIYFQGNSAPDKSGLPSDRFSAERTGGSVSTLTIQRTQQEDSAVYLCASSLNGRSGANVLTFGAGSRLTVL.

The rearrangement links TRBV7-9 to TRBJ1-2, with 10 bases identical to TRBD1. Germline CDR1 reads SEHNR; CDR2 reads FQNEAQ (reference sequence). The V and J ends lost 1 base and 5 bases, in that order; junction bases with no gene match: 1. This CDR3 is built from 14 residues. DNA of the CDR3: TGTGCCAGCAGCTTAGGGACAGGGGGGTATGGCTACACCTTC. As protein: CASSLGTGGYGYTF.

The chain links TRBV6-5 to TRBJ2-7; D is possibly TRBD1 (6 bases). Germline V CDR1 and CDR2: MNHEY, SVGAGI. Trimming stripped 0 bases from V and 3 bases from J, with 12 bases between. The CDR3 spans 15 residues. The CDR3 region has the DNA TGTGCCAGCAGTTACTCCGGGACATCCTTCTACGAGCAGTACTTC. Amino acids: CASSYSGTSFYEQYF.

This chain links TRBV6-5 with TRBJ2-7; D is unclear. Trimming shortened V by 6 bases and J by 6 bases, and 15 bases separated the two germline ends. The CDR3 runs 13 residues. In germline, CDR1 is MNHEY, CDR2 SVGAGI. The CDR3 nucleotides read TGTGCCAGCAGCCGCCGTGGTTCCGGCGAGCAGTACTTC. This encodes CASSRRGSGEQYF.

V gene TRBV11-3 combines with J gene TRBJ1-4; D is unresolved. This CDR3 spans 15 amino acids. V was cut by 1 base and J by 7 bases, with 13 bases left in between. Germline V gene lookup returns CDR1 SGHNT and CDR2 YENEEA. The CDR3 is CASSLGGSAPEKLFF. CDR3 DNA: TGTGCCAGCAGCTTAGGTGGCAGTGCCCCTGAAAAACTGTTTTTT.

The rearrangement uses TRBV6-5 and TRBJ1-5; 7 bases are a match to TRBD1. The germline CDR1 and CDR2 sequences are MNHEY and SVGAGI. The CDR3 consists of 15 residues. Germline trimming cut 0 bases from V and 5 bases from J; bases unmatched to any gene: 4. This chain's CDR3 is CASSYSGTGDQPQHF. CDR3 in DNA: TGTGCCAGCAGTTACTCGGGAACAGGGGATCAGCCCCAGCATTTT.

The chain joins TRBV10-2 to TRBJ2-2; TRBD2 is a possible D gene (6 bases). CDR3 length equals 14 residues. Trimming took off 6 bases at V and 6 bases at J, with 14 bases between the two ends. Germline CDR1 WSHSY, CDR2 SAAADI. For the CDR3, the DNA is TGCGCCAGCAGAAAATTAGCGGAGGCCGGGGAGCTGTTTTTT. Its translation is CASRKLAEAGELFF.

J is TRBJ2-5 and V is TRBV7-2, with D tentatively TRBD2 (5 bases). CDR3 size: 15 residues. V lost 1 base, J lost 1 base, and 10 bases lay in between. Germline-derived CDR1 and CDR2 are SGHTA and FQGNSA. The CDR3 loop is CASSLGGGPQETQYF. CDR3 sequence (DNA): TGTGCCAGCAGCTTAGGCGGAGGACCCCAAGAGACCCAGTACTTC.

The V and J genes are TRBV14 and TRBJ1-1, with 7 bases identical to TRBD1. This CDR3 has 14 residues. With V trimmed by 4 bases and J by 3 bases, 5 bases remained unmatched. Germline-derived CDR1 and CDR2 are SGHDN and FVKESK. CDR3 sequence reads: CASSRYRGDTEAFF. The DNA of the CDR3 is TGTGCCAGCAGCCGATACAGGGGCGACACTGAAGCTTTCTTT.

The rearrangement uses TRBV5-4 and TRBJ2-1; 9 positions match TRBD2. Unmatched junction bases numbered 3, after V lost 3 bases and J lost 8 bases. The germline V gene has CDR1 SGHNT and CDR2 YYREEE (reference sequence). The CDR3 loop spans 13 amino acids. Here the CDR3 reads CASSSRLADEQFF. The DNA of the CDR3 is TGTGCCAGCAGCTCCCGACTAGCGGATGAGCAGTTCTTC.

The chain links TRBV7-9 to TRBJ2-1, with D tentatively TRBD2 (6 bases). CDR1 is SEHNR and CDR2 is FQNEAQ in the germline V gene (reference sequence). This CDR3 comprises 14 residues. Trimming shortened V by 5 bases and J by 3 bases, and 11 bases separated the two germline ends. DNA of the CDR3: TGTGCCAGCAGCCGGGACTTAATCTACAATGAGCAGTTCTTC. It yields the protein CASSRDLIYNEQFF.

This clone was picked up a small number of times. The CDR3 here is CASSVEASGGTYEQYF. The DNA of the CDR3 is TGTGCCAGCAGCGTAGAGGCTAGCGGGGGGACCTACGAGCAGTACTTC. This rearrangement joins TRBV9 to TRBJ2-7; the match to TRBD2 covers 11 bases. The V and J ends lost 0 bases and 2 bases, in that order; junction bases with no gene match: 4. The CDR3 length is 16 residues. Per germline, CDR1 SGDLS and CDR2 YYNGEE.

The rearrangement uses TRBV10-2 and TRBJ2-2; TRBD1 is a possible D gene (5 bases). V shed 3 bases and J shed 3 bases, with 5 bases lying between them. Germline CDR1 WSHSY, CDR2 SAAADI. CDR3 length: 13 amino acids. CDR3 in DNA: TGCGCCAGCAGTGACAGGGACACCGGGGAGCTGTTTTTT. Amino acids: CASSDRDTGELFF.

This chain uses TRBV11-2 with TRBJ1-1; D gene uncertain. The germline gives CDR1 SGHAT, CDR2 FQNNGV. The CDR3 length is 13 residues. V was trimmed by 1 base and J by 4 bases, leaving 7 bases between them. This CDR3 reads CASSLGRGTEAFF. In DNA form, the CDR3 reads TGTGCCAGCAGCTTAGGGCGGGGCACTGAAGCTTTCTTT.

This clone was found once. The CDR3 sequence: CASSRDRGILGGGYTF. The DNA for the CDR3 is TGTGCCAGCAGCCGGGACAGGGGGATTTTAGGTGGTGGCTACACCTTC. The chain is built from TRBV7-2 and TRBJ1-2, with 11 bases aligning to TRBD1. The CDR3 has 16 amino acids. CDR1 is SGHTA, CDR2 FQGNSA, per germline. V lost 5 bases to trimming and J lost 7 bases; unmatched junction nucleotides: 12.

This clone was counted between two and nine times. This sequence joins TRBV4-2 and TRBJ2-5; D may be TRBD2 (6 bases). The CDR3 runs to 12 residues. V was cut by 5 bases and J by 2 bases, with 6 bases left in between. Germline CDR1 and CDR2: LGHNA and YNFKEQ. The CDR3 DNA reads as TGTGCCAGCAGCGGGGGGCAAGAGACCCAGTACTTC. Its protein product is CASSGGQETQYF.

This chain joins TRBV9 and TRBJ2-3; 8 bases align to TRBD2. The junction had 13 bases not matched to a gene; V was cut back by 2 bases and J by 2 bases. This CDR3 contains 18 residues. CDR1 SGDLS and CDR2 YYNGEE come from the germline V gene. The CDR3 sequence: CASSVGSGAGGLTDTQYF. The CDR3 DNA reads as TGTGCCAGCAGCGTCGGCTCCGGGGCGGGGGGTCTCACAGATACGCAGTATTTT. Full variable domain (outside the CDR3, taken from reference TRBV9 and TRBJ2-3): DSGVTQTPKHLITATGQRVTLRCSPRSGDLSVYWYQQSLDQGLQFLIQYYNGEERAKGNILERFSAQQFPDLHSELNLSSLELGDSALYFCASSVGSGAGGLTDTQYFGPGTRLTVL.

J is TRBJ2-1 and V is TRBV5-4; 9 nucleotides align to TRBD1. From germline, CDR1 is SGHNT and CDR2 YYREEE (reference sequence). CDR3 length: 15 amino acids. J was trimmed by 8 bases and V by 0 bases; bases with no gene match: 6. CDR3: CASSLAGTGIYEQFF. CDR3 DNA: TGTGCCAGCAGCTTGGCAGGGACAGGGATTTATGAGCAGTTCTTC. The full variable domain, its missing parts supplied by reference TRBV5-4 and TRBJ2-1, is ETGVTQSPTHLIKTRGQQVTLRCSSQSGHNTVSWYQQALGQGPQFIFQYYREEENGRGNFPPRFSGLQFPNYSSELNVNALELDDSALYLCASSLAGTGIYEQFFGPGTRLTVL.

V gene TRBV2 combines with J gene TRBJ1-5, with TRBD1 as a possible D gene (6 bases). Germline CDR1 reads SNHLY; CDR2 reads FYNNEI. The CDR3 runs to 15 residues. The V end was cut by 0 bases, the J end by 4 bases, with 10 bases between. CDR3 nucleotides: TGTGCCAGCAGTGAAGCTACAGGGCGAAATCAGCCCCAGCATTTT. Protein product: CASSEATGRNQPQHF.

The chain combines TRBV10-2 with TRBJ2-1, with D maybe TRBD1 (6 bases). Trimming left V 5 bases short and J 7 bases short, with 18 bases between. Germline CDR1 WSHSY, CDR2 SAAADI. The CDR3 consists of 15 residues. The CDR3 reads CASSLSQGIRNEQFF. CDR3 in DNA: TGCGCCAGCAGTCTCAGCCAGGGGATTAGGAATGAGCAGTTCTTC.

The chain recombines TRBV5-6 with TRBJ2-5; 7 bases are a match to TRBD1. Germline V lookup: CDR1 SGHDT, CDR2 YYEEEE. V lost 3 bases and J lost 2; bases outside the gene matches: 4. This CDR3 has 14 amino acids. The CDR3 DNA follows: TGTGCCAGCAGCTCCCAACAGGGGCAAGAGACCCAGTACTTC. The encoded protein is CASSSQQGQETQYF. Variable domain in full (rest from reference TRBV5-6 and TRBJ2-5): DAGVTQSPTHLIKTRGQQVTLRCSPKSGHDTVSWYQQALGQGPQFIFQYYEEEERQRGNFPDRFSGHQFPNYSSELNVNALLLGDSALYLCASSSQQGQETQYFGPGTRLLVL.